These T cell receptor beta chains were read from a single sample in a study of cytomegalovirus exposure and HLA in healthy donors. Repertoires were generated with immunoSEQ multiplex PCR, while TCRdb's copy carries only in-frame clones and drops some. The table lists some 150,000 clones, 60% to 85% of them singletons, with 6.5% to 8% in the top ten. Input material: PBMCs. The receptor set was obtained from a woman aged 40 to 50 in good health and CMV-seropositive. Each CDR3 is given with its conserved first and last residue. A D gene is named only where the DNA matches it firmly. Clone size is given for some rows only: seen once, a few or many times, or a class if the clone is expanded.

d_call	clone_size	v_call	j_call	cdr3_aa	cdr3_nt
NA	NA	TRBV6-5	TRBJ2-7	CASSSQVGEQYF	TGTGCCAGCAGTTCACAGGTCGGAGAGCAGTACTTC
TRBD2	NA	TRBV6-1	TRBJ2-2	CASSKAGGRSTGELFF	TGTGCCAGCAGTAAAGCGGGGGGGCGCAGCACCGGGGAGCTGTTTTTT
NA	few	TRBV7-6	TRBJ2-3	CASGRQTDTQYF	TGTGCCAGCGGCCGACAAACGGATACGCAGTATTTT
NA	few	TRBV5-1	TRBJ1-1	CASSLTENTEAFF	TGCGCCAGCAGCTTAACAGAGAACACTGAAGCTTTCTTT
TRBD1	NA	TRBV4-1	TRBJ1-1	CASSQGRGGAVNTEAFF	TGCGCCAGCAGCCAAGGCCGAGGGGGCGCGGTGAACACTGAAGCTTTCTTT
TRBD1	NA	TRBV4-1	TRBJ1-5	CASSETGAGNQPQHF	TGCGCCAGCAGCGAGACAGGGGCAGGCAATCAGCCCCAGCATTTT
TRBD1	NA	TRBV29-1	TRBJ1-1	CSVDGATGGGTEAFF	TGCAGCGTTGACGGAGCGACAGGGGGCGGCACTGAAGCTTTCTTT
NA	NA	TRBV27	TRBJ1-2	CASKMIQQGHGYTF	TGTGCCAGCAAAATGATTCAACAGGGTCATGGCTACACCTTC
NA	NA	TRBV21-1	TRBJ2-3	CATYRGPPDTQYF	TGTGCCACCTACAGGGGGCCCCCAGATACGCAGTATTTT
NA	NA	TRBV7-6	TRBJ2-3	CASSFKRDFTDTQYF	TGTGCCAGCAGCTTTAAGAGAGACTTCACAGATACGCAGTATTTT
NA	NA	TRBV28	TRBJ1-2	CASSFVTIINYGYTF	TGTGCCAGCAGTTTTGTGACAATTATTAACTATGGCTACACCTTC
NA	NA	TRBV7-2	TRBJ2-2	CASSLEGAGNTGELFF	TGTGCCAGCAGCTTAGAAGGGGCAGGGAACACCGGGGAGCTGTTTTTT
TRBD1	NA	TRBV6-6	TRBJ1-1	CASSGTGGSTEAFF	TGTGCCAGCAGTGGGACAGGGGGCAGCACTGAAGCTTTCTTT
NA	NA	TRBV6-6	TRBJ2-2	CASRIPRVTGELFF	TGTGCCAGCAGAATACCGAGGGTCACCGGGGAGCTGTTTTTT
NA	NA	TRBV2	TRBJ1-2	CASSESHSGGTGYGYTF	TGTGCCAGCAGTGAGTCTCACTCCGGGGGAACGGGGTATGGCTACACCTTC
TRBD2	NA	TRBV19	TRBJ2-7	CASSMYSGGRGGGTYEQYF	TGTGCCAGTAGTATGTATTCGGGGGGGCGGGGCGGGGGAACCTACGAGCAGTACTTC
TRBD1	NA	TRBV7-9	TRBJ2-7	CASSSLGQGVISYEQYF	TGTGCCAGCAGCTCCCTGGGACAGGGGGTAATTTCCTACGAGCAGTACTTC
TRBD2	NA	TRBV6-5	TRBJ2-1	CASSYGRGAFFNEQFF	TGTGCCAGCAGTTACGGGCGGGGGGCCTTCTTTAATGAGCAGTTCTTC
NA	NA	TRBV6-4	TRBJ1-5	CASSDSGQRGPYSNQPQHF	TGTGCCAGCAGTGACTCAGGACAGCGAGGTCCGTATAGCAATCAGCCCCAGCATTTT
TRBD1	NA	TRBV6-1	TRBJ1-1	CASRATGGITEAFF	TGTGCCAGCAGGGCGACAGGGGGGATCACTGAAGCTTTCTTT
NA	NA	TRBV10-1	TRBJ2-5	CASSESKRQETQYF	TGCGCCAGCAGTGAGTCGAAGCGGCAAGAGACCCAGTACTTC
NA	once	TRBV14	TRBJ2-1	CASDRVGGRNPNEQFF	TGTGCCAGCGACAGGGTGGGGGGTCGTAACCCCAATGAGCAGTTCTTC
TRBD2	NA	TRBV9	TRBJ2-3	CASSVGGGSGTDTQYF	TGTGCCAGCAGCGTAGGCGGGGGGTCAGGCACAGATACGCAGTATTTT
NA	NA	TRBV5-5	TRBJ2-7	CASSRDFSPVEQYF	TGTGCCAGCAGCCGGGACTTCAGTCCCGTCGAGCAGTACTTC
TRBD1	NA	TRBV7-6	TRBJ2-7	CATQNVGTGGLYEQYF	TGTGCCACCCAAAACGTGGGGACAGGGGGCTTGTACGAGCAGTACTTC
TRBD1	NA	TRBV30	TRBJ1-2	CAWSRMTGGAGYTF	TGTGCCTGGTCCCGAATGACAGGGGGCGCCGGCTACACCTTC